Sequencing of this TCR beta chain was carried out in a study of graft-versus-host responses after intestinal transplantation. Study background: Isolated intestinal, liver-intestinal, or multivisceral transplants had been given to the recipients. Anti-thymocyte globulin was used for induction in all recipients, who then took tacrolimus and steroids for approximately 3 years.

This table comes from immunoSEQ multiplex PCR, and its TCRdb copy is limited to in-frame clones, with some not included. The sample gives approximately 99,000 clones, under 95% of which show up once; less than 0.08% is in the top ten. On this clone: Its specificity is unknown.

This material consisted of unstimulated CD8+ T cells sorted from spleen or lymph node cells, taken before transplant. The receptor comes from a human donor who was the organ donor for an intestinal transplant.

The DNA of the CDR3 is TGTGCCAGCAGCGCCAAAGCGGGGATTAGCACAGATACGCAGTATTTT. Amino acids: CASSAKAGISTDTQYF. The rearrangement joins TRBV9 to TRBJ2-3; 7 bases map to TRBD2. The CDR3 runs 16 residues. The V gene's germline CDR1 is SGDLS and CDR2 YYNGEE. V lost 3 bases and J lost 0; bases outside the gene matches: 7.